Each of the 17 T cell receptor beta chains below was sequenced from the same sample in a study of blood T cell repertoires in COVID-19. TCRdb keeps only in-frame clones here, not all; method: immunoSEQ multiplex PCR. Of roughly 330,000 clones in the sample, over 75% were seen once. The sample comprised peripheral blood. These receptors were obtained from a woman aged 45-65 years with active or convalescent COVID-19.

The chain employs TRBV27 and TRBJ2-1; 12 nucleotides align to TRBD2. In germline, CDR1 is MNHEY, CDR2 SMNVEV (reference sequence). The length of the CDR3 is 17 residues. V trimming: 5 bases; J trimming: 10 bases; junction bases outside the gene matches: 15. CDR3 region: CASSTNWRLAGGHEQFF. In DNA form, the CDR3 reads TGTGCCAGCAGTACCAACTGGCGGCTAGCGGGGGGGCACGAGCAGTTCTTC.

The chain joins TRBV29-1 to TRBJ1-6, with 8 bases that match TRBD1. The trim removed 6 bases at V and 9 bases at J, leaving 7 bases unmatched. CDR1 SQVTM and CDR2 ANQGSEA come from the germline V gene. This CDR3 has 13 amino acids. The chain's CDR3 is CSVEDRVGSPLHF. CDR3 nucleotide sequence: TGCAGCGTCGAGGACAGGGTCGGTTCACCCCTCCACTTT.

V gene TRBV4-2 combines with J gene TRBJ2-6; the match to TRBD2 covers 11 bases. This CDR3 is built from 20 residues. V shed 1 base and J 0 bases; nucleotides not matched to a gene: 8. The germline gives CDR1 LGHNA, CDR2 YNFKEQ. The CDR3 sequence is CASSQVLGTSGSSGANVLTF. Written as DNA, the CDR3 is TGTGCCAGCAGCCAAGTACTCGGAACTAGCGGGAGCTCTGGGGCCAACGTCCTGACTTTC.

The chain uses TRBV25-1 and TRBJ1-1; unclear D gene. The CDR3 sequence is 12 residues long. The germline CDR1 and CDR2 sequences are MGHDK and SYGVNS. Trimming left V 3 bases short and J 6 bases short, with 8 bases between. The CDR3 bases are TGTGCCAGCAGTGATGCGGCCCCTGAAGCTTTCTTT. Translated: CASSDAAPEAFF.

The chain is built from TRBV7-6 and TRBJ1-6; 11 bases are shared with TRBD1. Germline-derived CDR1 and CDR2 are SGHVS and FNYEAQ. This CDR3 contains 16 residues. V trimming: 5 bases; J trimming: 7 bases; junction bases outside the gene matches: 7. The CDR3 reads CASSPGTGGENSPLHF. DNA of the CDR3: TGTGCCAGCAGCCCCGGGACAGGGGGAGAGAATTCACCCCTCCACTTT.

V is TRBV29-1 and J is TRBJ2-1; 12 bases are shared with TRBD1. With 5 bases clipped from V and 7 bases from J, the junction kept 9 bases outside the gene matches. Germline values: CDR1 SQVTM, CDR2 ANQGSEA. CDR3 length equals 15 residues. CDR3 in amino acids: CSVRARDRGRNEQFF. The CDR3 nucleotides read TGCAGCGTTCGTGCCCGGGACAGGGGGCGGAATGAGCAGTTCTTC.

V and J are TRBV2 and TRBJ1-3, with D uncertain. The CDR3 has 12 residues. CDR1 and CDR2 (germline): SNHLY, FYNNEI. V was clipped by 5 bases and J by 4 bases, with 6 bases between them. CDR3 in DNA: TGTGCCAGCAGTACCCAGGGAAACACCATATATTTT. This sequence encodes CASSTQGNTIYF.

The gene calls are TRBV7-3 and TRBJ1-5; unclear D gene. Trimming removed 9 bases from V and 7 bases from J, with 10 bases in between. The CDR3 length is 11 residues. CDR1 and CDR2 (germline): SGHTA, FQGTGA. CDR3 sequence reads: CARRNFQPQHF. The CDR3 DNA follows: TGTGCCAGGAGGAACTTCCAGCCCCAGCATTTT.

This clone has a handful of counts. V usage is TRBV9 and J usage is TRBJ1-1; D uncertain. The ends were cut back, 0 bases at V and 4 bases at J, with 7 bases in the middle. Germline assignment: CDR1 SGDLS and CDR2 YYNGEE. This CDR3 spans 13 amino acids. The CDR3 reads CASSVVEGTEAFF. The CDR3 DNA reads TGTGCCAGCAGCGTAGTCGAGGGCACTGAAGCTTTCTTT.

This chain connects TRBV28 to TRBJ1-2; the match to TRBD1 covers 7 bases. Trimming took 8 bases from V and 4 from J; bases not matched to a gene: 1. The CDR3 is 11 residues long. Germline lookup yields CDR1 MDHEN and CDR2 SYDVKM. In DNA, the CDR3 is TGTGCCAGCCGGGACAGCTATGGCTACACCTTC. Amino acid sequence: CASRDSYGYTF.

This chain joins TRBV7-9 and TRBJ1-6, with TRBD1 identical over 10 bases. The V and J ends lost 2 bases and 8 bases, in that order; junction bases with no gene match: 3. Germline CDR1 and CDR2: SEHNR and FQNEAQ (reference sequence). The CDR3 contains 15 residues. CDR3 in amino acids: CASSLTGTGDSPLHF. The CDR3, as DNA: TGTGCCAGCAGCTTAACTGGGACAGGGGATTCACCCCTCCACTTT.

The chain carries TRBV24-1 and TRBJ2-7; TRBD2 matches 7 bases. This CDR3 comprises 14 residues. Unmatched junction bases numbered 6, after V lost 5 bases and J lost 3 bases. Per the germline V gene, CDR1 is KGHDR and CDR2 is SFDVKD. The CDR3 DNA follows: TGTGCCACCAGTGCACGTGGGGGGGGCTACGAGCAGTACTTC. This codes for CATSARGGGYEQYF.

The CDR3: CASSLNRDSYEQYF. The CDR3 DNA is TGTGCCAGCAGCTTAAACAGGGACTCCTACGAGCAGTACTTC. The chain employs TRBV7-9 and TRBJ2-7; D possibly corresponds to TRBD1 (6 bases). Germline-derived CDR1 and CDR2 are SEHNR and FQNEAQ (reference sequence). V lost 2 bases and J 0 bases, leaving 8 bases between the germline ends. The CDR3 totals 14 residues.

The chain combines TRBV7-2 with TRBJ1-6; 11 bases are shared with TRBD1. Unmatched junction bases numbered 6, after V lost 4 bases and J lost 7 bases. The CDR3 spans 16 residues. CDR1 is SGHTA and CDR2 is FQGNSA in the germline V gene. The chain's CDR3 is CASSYRTGGMNSPLHF. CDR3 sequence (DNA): TGTGCCAGCAGCTATAGGACAGGGGGCATGAATTCACCCCTCCACTTT.

CDR3 sequence (DNA): TGTGCCAGCAGCTTAGCCCGGGGACAGGGTCGAGAAGAGACCCAGTACTTC. This codes for CASSLARGQGREETQYF. The chain joins TRBV7-9 to TRBJ2-5, with 9 bases identical to TRBD1. The germline V gene has CDR1 SEHNR and CDR2 FQNEAQ (reference sequence). The CDR3 is 17 residues long. With 0 bases clipped from V and 3 bases from J, the junction kept 8 bases outside the gene matches.

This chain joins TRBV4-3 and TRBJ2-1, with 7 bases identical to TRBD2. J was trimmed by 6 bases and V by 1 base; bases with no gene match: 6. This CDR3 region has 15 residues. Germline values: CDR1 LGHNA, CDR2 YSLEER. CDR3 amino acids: CASSQVSGFGNEQFF. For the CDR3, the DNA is TGCGCCAGCAGCCAAGTTAGCGGGTTTGGCAATGAGCAGTTCTTC.

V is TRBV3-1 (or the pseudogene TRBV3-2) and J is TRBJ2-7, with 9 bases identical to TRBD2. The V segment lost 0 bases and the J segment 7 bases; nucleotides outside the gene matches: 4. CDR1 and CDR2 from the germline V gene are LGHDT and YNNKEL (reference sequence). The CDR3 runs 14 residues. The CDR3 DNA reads TGTGCCAGCAGCCAAGATCTAGCGGGGAGGGAGCAGTACTTC. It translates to CASSQDLAGREQYF.